In its sample, the clone carrying this TCR beta chain was seen many times. The sample belongs to a study of identical twins. V was pared by 5 bases and J by 4 bases, with 8 bases of the junction left unmatched. CDR1 is SGHVS, CDR2 FQNEAQ, per germline. The CDR3 covers 16 residues. MiXCR, applied by TCRdb to the 5' RACE reads, yields one record per CDR3 protein. Here the sample spans under 900,000 distinct CDR3 sequences, about 12% being singletons. The data also belong to a second study, concerning yellow fever vaccine responses in identical twins. This second study says: Twins reportedly had a vaccine T cell response that seemed partly convergent, partly personalized.

The chain joins TRBV7-8 to TRBJ2-1; 10 nucleotides line up with TRBD2. Sequenced sample: PBMCs. This TCR was sampled from a young woman in good health. CDR3 residues: CASSGPGLASYNEQFF. The DNA of the CDR3 is TGTGCCAGCAGCGGACCGGGACTAGCGAGTTACAATGAGCAGTTCTTC.